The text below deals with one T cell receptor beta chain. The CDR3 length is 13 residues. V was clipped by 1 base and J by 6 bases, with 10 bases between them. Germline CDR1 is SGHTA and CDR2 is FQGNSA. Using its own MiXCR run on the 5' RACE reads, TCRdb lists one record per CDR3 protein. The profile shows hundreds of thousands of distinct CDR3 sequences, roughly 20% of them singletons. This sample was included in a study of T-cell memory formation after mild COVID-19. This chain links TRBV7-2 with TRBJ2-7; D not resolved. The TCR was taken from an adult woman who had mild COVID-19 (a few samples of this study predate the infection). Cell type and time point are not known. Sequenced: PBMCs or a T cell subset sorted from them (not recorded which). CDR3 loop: CASSLGPPLEQYF. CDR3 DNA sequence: TGTGCCAGCAGCTTAGGCCCACCTCTCGAGCAGTACTTC.